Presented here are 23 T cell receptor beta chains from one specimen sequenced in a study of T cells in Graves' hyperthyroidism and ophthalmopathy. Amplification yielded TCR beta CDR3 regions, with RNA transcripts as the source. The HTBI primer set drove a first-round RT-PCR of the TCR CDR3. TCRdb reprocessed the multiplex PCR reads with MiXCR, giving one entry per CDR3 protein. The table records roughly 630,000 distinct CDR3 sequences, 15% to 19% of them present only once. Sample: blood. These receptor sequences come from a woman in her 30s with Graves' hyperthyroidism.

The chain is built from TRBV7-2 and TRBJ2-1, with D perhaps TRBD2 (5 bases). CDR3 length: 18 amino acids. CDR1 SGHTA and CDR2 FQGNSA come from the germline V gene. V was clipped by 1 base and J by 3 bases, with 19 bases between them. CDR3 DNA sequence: TGTGCCAGCAGCTTAGGGAGCAGCGGAGTTGGCTACTACAATGAGCAGTTCTTC. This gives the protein CASSLGSSGVGYYNEQFF.

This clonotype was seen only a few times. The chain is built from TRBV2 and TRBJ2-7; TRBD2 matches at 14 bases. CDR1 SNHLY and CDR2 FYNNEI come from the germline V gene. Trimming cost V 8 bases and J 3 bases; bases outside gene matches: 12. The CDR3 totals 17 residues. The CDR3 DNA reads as TGTGCCAGCCTCCAGAGACTAGCGGGAGGGAGAGGCTACGAGCAGTACTTC. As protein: CASLQRLAGGRGYEQYF.

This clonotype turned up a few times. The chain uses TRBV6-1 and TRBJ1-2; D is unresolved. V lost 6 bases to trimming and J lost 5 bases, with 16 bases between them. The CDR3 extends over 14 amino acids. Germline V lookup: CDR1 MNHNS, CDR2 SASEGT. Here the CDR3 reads CASSAPGAEYGYTF. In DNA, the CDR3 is TGTGCCAGCAGCGCCCCAGGCGCAGAATATGGCTACACCTTC.

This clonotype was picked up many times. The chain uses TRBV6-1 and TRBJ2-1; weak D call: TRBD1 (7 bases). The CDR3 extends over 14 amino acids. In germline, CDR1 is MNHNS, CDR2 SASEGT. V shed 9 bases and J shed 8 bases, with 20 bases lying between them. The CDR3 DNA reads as TGTGCCAGTTTGAACAGGGGAGGTGGGGATGAGCAGTTCTTC. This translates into CASLNRGGGDEQFF.

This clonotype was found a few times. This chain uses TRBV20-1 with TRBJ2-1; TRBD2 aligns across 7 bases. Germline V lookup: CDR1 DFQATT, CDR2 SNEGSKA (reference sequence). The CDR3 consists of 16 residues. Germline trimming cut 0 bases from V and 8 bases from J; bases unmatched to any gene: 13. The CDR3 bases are TGCAGTGCTAGAGAAGTAGGACTAGGTCCAAAACATGAGCAGTTCTTC. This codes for CSAREVGLGPKHEQFF.

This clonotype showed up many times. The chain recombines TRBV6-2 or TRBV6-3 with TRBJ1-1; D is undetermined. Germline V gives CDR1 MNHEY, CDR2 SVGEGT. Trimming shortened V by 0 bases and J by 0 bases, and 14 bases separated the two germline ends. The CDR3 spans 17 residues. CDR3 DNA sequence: TGTGCCAGCAGTTACTCCTCCAGAGGAACGGTGAACACTGAAGCTTTCTTT. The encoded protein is CASSYSSRGTVNTEAFF.

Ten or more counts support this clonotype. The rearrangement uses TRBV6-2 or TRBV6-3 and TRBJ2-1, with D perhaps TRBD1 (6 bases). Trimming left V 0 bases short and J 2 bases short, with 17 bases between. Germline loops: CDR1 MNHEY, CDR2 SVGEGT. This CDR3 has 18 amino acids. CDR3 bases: TGTGCCAGCAGTTACTCTGTTCAGGGGATTGTCCCCTACAATGAGCAGTTCTTC. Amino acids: CASSYSVQGIVPYNEQFF.

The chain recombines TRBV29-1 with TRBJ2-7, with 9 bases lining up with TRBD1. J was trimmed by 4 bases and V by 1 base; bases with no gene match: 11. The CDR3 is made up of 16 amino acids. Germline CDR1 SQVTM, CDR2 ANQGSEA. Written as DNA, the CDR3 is TGCAGCGTTGAAGCAGGAAAACAGGGGGCCGGTTACGAGCAGTACTTC. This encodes CSVEAGKQGAGYEQYF.

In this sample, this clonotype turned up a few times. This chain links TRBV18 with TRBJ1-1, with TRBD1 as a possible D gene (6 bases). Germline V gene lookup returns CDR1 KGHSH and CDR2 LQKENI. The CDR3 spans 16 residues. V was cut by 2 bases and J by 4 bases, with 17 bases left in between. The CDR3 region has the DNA TGTGCCAGCTCACCAAGAGATTCAGGGGAGGGCACTGAAGCTTTCTTT. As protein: CASSPRDSGEGTEAFF.

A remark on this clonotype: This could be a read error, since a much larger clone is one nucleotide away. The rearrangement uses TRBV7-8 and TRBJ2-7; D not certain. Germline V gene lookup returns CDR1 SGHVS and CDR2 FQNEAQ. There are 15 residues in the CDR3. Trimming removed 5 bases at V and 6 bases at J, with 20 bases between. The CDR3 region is CASSPARTWPFEQYF. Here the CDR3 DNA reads TGTGCCAGCAGCCCAGCCCGGACGTGGCCCTTCGAGCAGTACTTC.

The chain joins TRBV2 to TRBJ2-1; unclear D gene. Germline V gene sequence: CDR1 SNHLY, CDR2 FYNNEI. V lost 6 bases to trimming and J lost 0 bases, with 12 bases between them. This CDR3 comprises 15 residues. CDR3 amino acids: CASREIGSSYNEQFF. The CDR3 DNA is TGTGCCAGCAGAGAGATAGGCAGCTCCTACAATGAGCAGTTCTTC.

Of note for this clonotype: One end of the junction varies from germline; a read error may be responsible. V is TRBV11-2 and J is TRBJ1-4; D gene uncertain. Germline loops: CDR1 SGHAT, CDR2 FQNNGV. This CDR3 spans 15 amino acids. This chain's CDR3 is CASSLMESGPAKLYF. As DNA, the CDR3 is TGTGCCAGCAGCTTAATGGAGAGTGGTCCTGCAAAACTGTATTTT. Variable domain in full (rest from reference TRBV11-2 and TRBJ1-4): EAGVAQSPRYKIIEKRQSVAFWCNPISGHATLYWYQQILGQGPKLLIQFQNNGVVDDSQLPKDRFSAERLKGVDSTLKIQPAKLEDSAVYLCASSLMESGPAKLYFGSGTQLSVL.

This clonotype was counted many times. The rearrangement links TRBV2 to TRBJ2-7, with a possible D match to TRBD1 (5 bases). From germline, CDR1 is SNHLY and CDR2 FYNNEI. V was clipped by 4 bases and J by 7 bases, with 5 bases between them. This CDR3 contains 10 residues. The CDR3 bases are TGTGCCAGCAGTGGACAGGAGCAGTACTTC. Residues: CASSGQEQYF.

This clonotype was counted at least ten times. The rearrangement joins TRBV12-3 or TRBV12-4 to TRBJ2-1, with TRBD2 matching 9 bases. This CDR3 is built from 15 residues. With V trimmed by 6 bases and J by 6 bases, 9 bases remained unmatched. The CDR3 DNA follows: TGTGCCAGCAGCCTGATAGCGGGAGAGGCCAATGAGCAGTTCTTC. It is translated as CASSLIAGEANEQFF.

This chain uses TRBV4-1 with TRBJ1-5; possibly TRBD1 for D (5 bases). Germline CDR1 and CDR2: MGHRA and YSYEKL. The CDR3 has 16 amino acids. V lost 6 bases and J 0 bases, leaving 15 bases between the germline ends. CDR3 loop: CASSRDLENSNQPQHF. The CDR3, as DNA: TGCGCCAGCAGTCGGGACCTCGAGAATAGCAATCAGCCCCAGCATTTT.

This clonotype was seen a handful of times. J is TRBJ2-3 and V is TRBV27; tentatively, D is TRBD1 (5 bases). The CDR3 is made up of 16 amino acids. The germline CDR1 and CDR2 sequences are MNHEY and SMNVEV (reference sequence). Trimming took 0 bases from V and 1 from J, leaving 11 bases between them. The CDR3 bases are TGTGCCAGCAGTTTATCTCCAGGGATAGGCACAGATACGCAGTATTTT. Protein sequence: CASSLSPGIGTDTQYF.

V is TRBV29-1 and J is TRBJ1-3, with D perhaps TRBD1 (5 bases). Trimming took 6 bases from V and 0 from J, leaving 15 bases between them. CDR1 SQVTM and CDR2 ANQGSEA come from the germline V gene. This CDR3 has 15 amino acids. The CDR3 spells CSVGEGSSSGNTIYF. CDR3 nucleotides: TGCAGCGTGGGGGAGGGGTCGAGCTCTGGAAACACCATATATTTT.

CDR3 sequence reads: CASSLVHGYEQFF. In DNA, the CDR3 is TGTGCCAGCAGCTTAGTTCATGGGTACGAGCAGTTCTTC. The rearrangement joins TRBV7-2 to TRBJ2-1; D remains unclear. V lost 1 base and J 10 bases, leaving 11 bases between the germline ends. This CDR3 comprises 13 residues. Germline V gene lookup returns CDR1 SGHTA and CDR2 FQGNSA.

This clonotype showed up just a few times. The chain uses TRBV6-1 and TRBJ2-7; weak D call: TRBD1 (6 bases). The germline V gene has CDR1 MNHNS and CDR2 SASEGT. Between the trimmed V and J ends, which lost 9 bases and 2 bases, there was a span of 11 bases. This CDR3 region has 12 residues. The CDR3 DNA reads TGTGCCAGGGTGGACAGCGCCTACGAGCAGTACTTC. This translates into CARVDSAYEQYF.

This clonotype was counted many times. The CDR3 region is CASSTGLSGELFF. CDR3 in DNA: TGTGCCAGCAGTACGGGACTTTCCGGGGAGCTGTTTTTT. This rearrangement joins TRBV27 to TRBJ2-2; D is possibly TRBD2 (6 bases). The CDR3 extends over 13 amino acids. Trimming shortened V by 5 bases and J by 6 bases, and 10 bases separated the two germline ends. Germline-derived CDR1 and CDR2 are MNHEY and SMNVEV (reference sequence).

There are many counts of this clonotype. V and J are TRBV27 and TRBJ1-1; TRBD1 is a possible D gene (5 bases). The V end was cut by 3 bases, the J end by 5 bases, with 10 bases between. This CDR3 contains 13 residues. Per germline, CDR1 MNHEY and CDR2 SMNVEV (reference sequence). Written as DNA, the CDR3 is TGTGCCAGCAGTTTTCGCAGGGAAACTGAAGCTTTCTTT. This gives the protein CASSFRRETEAFF.

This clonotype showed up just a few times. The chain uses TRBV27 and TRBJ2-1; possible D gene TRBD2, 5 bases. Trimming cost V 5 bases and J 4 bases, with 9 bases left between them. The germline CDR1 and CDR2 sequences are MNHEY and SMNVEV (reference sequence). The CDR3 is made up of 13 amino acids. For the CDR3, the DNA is TGTGCCAGCAGTAGTCCGGGATACAATGAGCAGTTCTTC. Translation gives CASSSPGYNEQFF.

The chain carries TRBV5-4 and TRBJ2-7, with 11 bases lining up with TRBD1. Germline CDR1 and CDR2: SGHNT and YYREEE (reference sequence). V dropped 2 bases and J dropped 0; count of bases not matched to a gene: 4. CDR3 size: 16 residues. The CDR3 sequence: CASSLRTGGASYEQYF. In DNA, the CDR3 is TGTGCCAGCAGCTTACGGACAGGGGGCGCCTCCTACGAGCAGTACTTC.